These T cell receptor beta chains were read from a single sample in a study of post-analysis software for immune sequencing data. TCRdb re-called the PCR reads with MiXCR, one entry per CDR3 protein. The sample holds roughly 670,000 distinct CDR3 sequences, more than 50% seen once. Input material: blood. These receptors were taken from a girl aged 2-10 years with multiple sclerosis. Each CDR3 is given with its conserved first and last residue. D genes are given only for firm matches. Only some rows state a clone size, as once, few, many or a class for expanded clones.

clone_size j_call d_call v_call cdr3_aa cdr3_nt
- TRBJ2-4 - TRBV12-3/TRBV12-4 CASSSREGVEQYF TGTGCCAGCAGTTCCCGGGAAGGTGTGGAGCAGTACTTC
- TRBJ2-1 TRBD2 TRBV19 CASSINPTSGFSNEQFF TGTGCCAGTAGTATCAACCCAACTAGCGGGTTCTCCAATGAGCAGTTCTTC
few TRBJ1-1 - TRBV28 CASSMTALMNTEAFF TGTGCCAGCAGTATGACAGCCTTGATGAACACTGAAGCTTTCTTT
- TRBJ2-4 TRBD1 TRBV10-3 CAISESGTGGIQYF TGTGCCATCAGTGAGTCAGGGACAGGGGGCATTCAGTACTTC
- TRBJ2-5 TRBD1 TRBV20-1 CSASNPGQGRETQYF TGCAGTGCTAGTAACCCGGGACAGGGGAGAGAGACCCAGTACTTC
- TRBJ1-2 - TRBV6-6 CASSPNSDGYTF TGTGCCAGCAGTCCGAACAGTGACGGCTACACCTTC
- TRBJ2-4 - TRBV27 CASSLLGTAKNIQYF TGTGCCAGCAGTTTATTGGGCACAGCCAAAAACATTCAGTACTTC
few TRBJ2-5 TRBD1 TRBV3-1 CASSTPGTGLSETQYF TGTGCCAGCAGCACTCCCGGGACAGGGCTTTCAGAGACCCAGTACTTC
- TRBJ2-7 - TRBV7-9 CASSLPSKGDASYEQYF TGTGCCAGCAGCTTACCCTCTAAAGGGGACGCCTCCTACGAGCAGTACTTC
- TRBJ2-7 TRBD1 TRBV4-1 CASSQGQVLYEQYF TGCGCCAGCAGCCAGGGACAGGTTCTCTACGAGCAGTACTTC
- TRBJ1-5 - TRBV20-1 CSAQTSVSADQPQHF TGCAGTGCCCAGACGAGTGTGTCAGCTGATCAGCCCCAGCATTTT
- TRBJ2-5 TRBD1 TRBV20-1 CSAKSRGRGETQNF TGCAGTGCCAAGAGCAGGGGGCGAGGAGAGACCCAGAACTTC
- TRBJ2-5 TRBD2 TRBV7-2 CASSLEASGLKTQYF TGTGCCAGCAGCTTAGAGGCTAGCGGGTTGAAGACCCAGTACTTC
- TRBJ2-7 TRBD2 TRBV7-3 CASSLIPLAGRYEQYF TGTGCCAGCAGCTTAATCCCCCTAGCGGGACGCTACGAGCAGTACTTC
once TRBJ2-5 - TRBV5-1 CASSSPGEREETQYF TGCGCCAGCAGCTCTCCGGGCGAGAGGGAAGAGACCCAGTACTTC
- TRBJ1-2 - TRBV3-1 CASSQDSNDGYTF TGTGCCAGCAGCCAAGATTCTAACGATGGCTACACCTTC
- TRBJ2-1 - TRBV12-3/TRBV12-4 CARGPGRRYNEQFF TGTGCCAGGGGGCCGGGACGGAGATACAATGAGCAGTTCTTC
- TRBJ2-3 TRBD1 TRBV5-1 CASSSRDRFTDTQYF TGCGCCAGCAGCTCCCGGGACAGGTTCACAGATACGCAGTATTTT
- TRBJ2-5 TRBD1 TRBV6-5 CASSSTGDYQETQYF TGTGCCAGCAGCTCGACAGGGGATTACCAAGAGACCCAGTACTTC
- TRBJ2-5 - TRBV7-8 CASSLEGPGEVTQYF TGTGCCAGCAGCTTAGAAGGGCCAGGGGAGGTGACCCAGTACTTC
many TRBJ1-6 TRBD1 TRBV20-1 CSARVTGWDNSPLHF TGCAGTGCTAGAGTGACAGGGTGGGATAATTCACCCCTCCACTTT
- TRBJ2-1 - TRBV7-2 CASSSNRASSYNEQFF TGTGCCAGCAGCTCGAACAGGGCGAGCTCCTACAATGAGCAGTTCTTC
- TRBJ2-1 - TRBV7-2 CASSLPQGGEQFF TGTGCCAGCAGCTTACCTCAGGGTGGTGAGCAGTTCTTC
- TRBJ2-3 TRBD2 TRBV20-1 CSGTSGMDTQYF TGCAGTGGGACTAGCGGGATGGATACGCAGTATTTT
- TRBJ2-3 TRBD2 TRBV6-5 CASSPRGGPTDTQYF TGTGCCAGCAGTCCGCGGGGGGGACCAACAGATACGCAGTATTTT
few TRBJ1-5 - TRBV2 CASSRDNQPQHF TGTGCCAGCTCAAGGGACAATCAGCCCCAGCATTTT
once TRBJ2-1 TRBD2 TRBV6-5 CASSYGLAGHNEQFF TGTGCCAGCAGTTACGGTCTAGCGGGGCACAATGAGCAGTTCTTC
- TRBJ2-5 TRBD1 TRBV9 CASSVTGEETQYF TGTGCCAGCAGCGTGACAGGGGAAGAGACCCAGTACTTC
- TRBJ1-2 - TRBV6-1 CASNLGLYGYTF TGTGCCAGCAACCTCGGACTTTATGGCTACACCTTC
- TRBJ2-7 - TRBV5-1 CASSPFGDYEQYF TGCGCCAGCAGCCCGTTCGGGGACTACGAGCAGTACTTC
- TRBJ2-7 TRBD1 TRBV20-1 CSARDRWDRFYEQYF TGCAGTGCTAGAGATCGATGGGACAGGTTCTACGAGCAGTACTTC
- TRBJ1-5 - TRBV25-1 CASSESAGEADSNQPQHF TGTGCCAGCAGTGAATCAGCAGGGGAGGCGGATAGCAATCAGCCCCAGCATTTT
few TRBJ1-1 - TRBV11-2 CASSLVGAGQAAGYTEAFF TGTGCCAGCAGCTTAGTCGGAGCAGGTCAGGCGGCGGGGTACACTGAAGCTTTCTTT
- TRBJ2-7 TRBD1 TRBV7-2 CASSSTGQPYEQYF TGTGCCAGCAGCTCCACGGGACAGCCCTACGAGCAGTACTTC
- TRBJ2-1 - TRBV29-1 CSVELGARTYNEQFF TGCAGCGTTGAATTAGGGGCGCGTACCTACAATGAGCAGTTCTTC
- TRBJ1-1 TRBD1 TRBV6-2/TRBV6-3 CASRREGGFGSRNTEAFF TGTGCCAGCAGACGCGAAGGGGGCTTCGGTTCGAGGAACACTGAAGCTTTCTTT
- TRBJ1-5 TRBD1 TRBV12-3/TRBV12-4 CASSPQGAVSNQPQHF TGTGCCAGCAGCCCACAGGGGGCCGTGAGCAATCAGCCCCAGCATTTT
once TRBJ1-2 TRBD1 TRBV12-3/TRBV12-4 CASSLRGQSPNYGYTF TGTGCCAGCAGTTTAAGGGGGCAGTCGCCTAACTATGGCTACACCTTC
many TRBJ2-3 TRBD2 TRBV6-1 CASVTGGSADTQYF TGTGCCAGCGTGACGGGGGGGAGTGCGGATACGCAGTATTTT
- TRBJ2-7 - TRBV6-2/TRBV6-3 CASSSHSNPSYEQYF TGTGCCAGCAGTTCTCATTCAAACCCCTCCTACGAGCAGTACTTC
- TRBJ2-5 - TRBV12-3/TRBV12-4 CAIRDSYQETQYF TGTGCCATCCGGGACTCGTACCAAGAGACCCAGTACTTC
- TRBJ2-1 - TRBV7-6 CASSLGAGPHNEQFF TGTGCCAGCAGCTTAGGGGCGGGACCCCACAATGAGCAGTTCTTC
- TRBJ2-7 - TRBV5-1 CASSFGGSFSYEQYF TGCGCCAGCAGCTTTGGAGGCAGCTTCTCCTACGAGCAGTACTTC
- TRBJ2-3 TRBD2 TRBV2 CASKEGLTSPDTQYF TGTGCCAGCAAGGAAGGTTTGACTAGCCCAGATACGCAGTATTTT
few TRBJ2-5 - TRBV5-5 CASSLGERGTQYF TGTGCCAGCAGCCTAGGGGAAAGAGGGACCCAGTACTTC
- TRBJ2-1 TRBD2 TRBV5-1 CASSLVIAGNNEQFF TGCGCCAGCAGCTTGGTGATAGCGGGGAACAATGAGCAGTTCTTC
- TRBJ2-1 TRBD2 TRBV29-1 CSVVFWEGRGNEQFF TGCAGCGTTGTTTTTTGGGAGGGCCGGGGCAATGAGCAGTTCTTC
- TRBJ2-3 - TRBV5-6 CASSSIKATDTQYF TGTGCCAGCAGTTCCATCAAGGCGACAGATACGCAGTATTTT
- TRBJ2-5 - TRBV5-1 CASSLAGERETQYF TGCGCCAGCAGCTTGGCCGGGGAGAGGGAGACCCAGTACTTC
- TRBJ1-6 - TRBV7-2 CASSLRQGIGNSPLHF TGTGCCAGCAGCTTACGGCAGGGGATCGGTAATTCACCCCTCCACTTT
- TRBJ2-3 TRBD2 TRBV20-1 CSARVPAGANTDTQYF TGCAGTGCTAGGGTACCAGCGGGGGCCAACACAGATACGCAGTATTTT
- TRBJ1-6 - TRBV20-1 CSARDGGFYSPLHF TGCAGTGCTAGAGATGGTGGCTTCTATTCACCCCTCCACTTT
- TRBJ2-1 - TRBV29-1 CSVGGRDHSYNEQFF TGCAGCGTTGGAGGGCGGGACCACTCCTACAATGAGCAGTTCTTC
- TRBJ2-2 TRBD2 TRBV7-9 CASSGGEREYTGELFF TGTGCCAGCAGCGGCGGGGAGCGGGAGTACACCGGGGAGCTGTTTTTT
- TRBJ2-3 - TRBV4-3 CASSQYRLGTDTQYF TGCGCCAGCAGCCAGTACCGACTAGGCACAGATACGCAGTATTTT
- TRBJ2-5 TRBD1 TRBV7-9 CASSPGQGFGETQYF TGTGCCAGCAGCCCGGGACAGGGGTTTGGGGAGACCCAGTACTTC
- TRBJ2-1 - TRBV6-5 CASRPFPDNEQFF TGTGCCAGCAGGCCTTTTCCCGACAATGAGCAGTTCTTC
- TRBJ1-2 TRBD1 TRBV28 CASSSGQGTRVGYGYTF TGTGCCAGCAGTTCCGGACAGGGGACGCGGGTAGGGTATGGCTACACCTTC
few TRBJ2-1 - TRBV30 CAWSGSSYNEQFF TGTGCCTGGAGTGGGAGCTCCTACAATGAGCAGTTCTTC
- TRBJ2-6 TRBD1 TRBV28 CASSTGGASGANVLTF TGTGCCAGCAGTACAGGGGGCGCGAGTGGGGCCAACGTCCTGACTTTC